The 15 T cell receptor beta chains presented below share a single source sample, sequenced in a study of blood T cell repertoires in COVID-19. Sequencing was performed with immunoSEQ multiplex PCR; in TCRdb, only in-frame clones are kept and a portion is missing. This sample carries 180,000 or so clones, around 88% of them seen once, and the ten largest clones take around 5%. The sequencing sample was made of PBMCs or T cells enriched from blood (not recorded which). These receptors all stem from a man aged 40-55 years with acute COVID-19.

The V and J genes are TRBV24-1 and TRBJ2-3; 7 nucleotides match TRBD1. CDR1 and CDR2 from the germline V gene are KGHDR and SFDVKD. The CDR3 loop spans 13 amino acids. With 6 bases clipped from V and 1 base from J, the junction kept 0 bases outside the gene matches. As DNA, the CDR3 is TGTGCCACCAGTACAGGGGGCACAGATACGCAGTATTTT. Residues: CATSTGGTDTQYF.

The gene calls are TRBV4-1 and TRBJ1-3, with unresolved D. This CDR3 spans 13 amino acids. V was trimmed by 1 base and J by 8 bases, leaving 9 bases between them. CDR1 is MGHRA and CDR2 is YSYEKL in the germline V gene. CDR3 amino acids: CASSQGPEDTIYF. As DNA, the CDR3 is TGCGCCAGCAGCCAAGGGCCAGAGGACACCATATATTTT.

V usage is TRBV24-1 and J usage is TRBJ1-2, with a possible D match to TRBD1 (5 bases). The CDR3 length is 12 residues. CDR1 is KGHDR, CDR2 SFDVKD, per germline. Trimming stripped 8 bases from V and 4 bases from J, with 10 bases between. CDR3 region: CATKDSFYGYTF. In nucleotides, the CDR3 is TGTGCCACCAAAGACAGTTTCTATGGCTACACCTTC.

The rearrangement joins TRBV6-1 to TRBJ1-1; TRBD1 might be the D (5 bases). The V gene lost 2 bases and the J gene lost 10 bases, with 11 bases spanning the gap. CDR3 length equals 12 residues. CDR1 and CDR2 from the germline V gene are MNHNS and SASEGT. The CDR3 DNA follows: TGTGCCAGCAGTGAACAGGGTCTAGGAGCTTTCTTT. As protein: CASSEQGLGAFF.

This clone turned up a few times. J is TRBJ2-7 and V is TRBV7-8; 7 nucleotides line up with TRBD1. CDR1 is SGHVS, CDR2 FQNEAQ, per germline. Trimming at V came to 1 base and at J to 3 bases, leaving 6 bases not matched to a gene. The CDR3 sequence is 15 residues long. The CDR3 reads CASSLEGASHYEQYF. CDR3 nucleotide sequence: TGTGCCAGCAGCTTAGAGGGGGCGAGCCACTACGAGCAGTACTTC.

The rearrangement links TRBV20-1 to TRBJ2-7, with D hard to call. V gave up 4 bases and J gave up 0 bases, with 4 bases separating them. CDR3 length: 11 amino acids. Germline V gives CDR1 DFQATT, CDR2 SNEGSKA (reference sequence). As DNA, the CDR3 is TGCAGTGCTATACACTCCTACGAGCAGTACTTC. Protein sequence: CSAIHSYEQYF.

The V and J genes are TRBV7-9 and TRBJ1-4; 7 bases agree with TRBD1. V shed 6 bases, J shed 6 bases, and the junction held 13 bases outside the gene matches. Germline lookup yields CDR1 SEHNR and CDR2 FQNEAQ (reference sequence). The CDR3 is made up of 16 amino acids. The CDR3 loop is CASRTTAGTEDEKLFF. CDR3 nucleotide sequence: TGTGCCAGCAGGACCACCGCCGGGACAGAGGATGAAAAACTGTTTTTT.

The chain is built from TRBV21-1 and TRBJ2-5; TRBD1 was called by the table and not checked on the DNA. TRBV21-1 corresponds to a pseudogene. This CDR3 is built from 16 residues. CDR3 amino acids: CASSKGGPRGQETQYF. DNA of the CDR3: TGTGCCAGCAGCAAAGGAGGGCCCAGGGGTCAGGAGACCCAGTACTTC.

Turning to this clone: Other DNA variants within this sample encode the same CDR3. CDR3 sequence: CASSLGQIYGYTF. CDR3 DNA: TGTGCCAGCAGTTTAGGACAGATCTATGGCTACACCTTC. This chain links TRBV28 with TRBJ1-2; D might be TRBD1 (6 bases). The CDR3 covers 13 residues. From germline, CDR1 is MDHEN and CDR2 SYDVKM. V shed 2 bases and J shed 4 bases, with 8 bases lying between them.

This chain joins TRBV7-3 and TRBJ2-2, with D unclear. The CDR3 has 16 amino acids. The V end was cut by 1 base, the J end by 2 bases, with 11 bases between. Germline V gene lookup returns CDR1 SGHTA and CDR2 FQGTGA. For the CDR3, the DNA is TGTGCCAGCAGCTTAAAAGCCAAACCCAACACCGGGGAGCTGTTTTTT. Its protein is CASSLKAKPNTGELFF.

The rearrangement links TRBV7-9 to TRBJ2-7; TRBD2 aligns across 13 bases. V shed 6 bases and J 0 bases; nucleotides not matched to a gene: 8. Germline V gene lookup returns CDR1 SEHNR and CDR2 FQNEAQ (reference sequence). CDR3 length: 17 amino acids. CDR3 protein: CASSPRTSGGSSYEQYF. In DNA, the CDR3 is TGTGCCAGCAGTCCTCGGACTAGCGGGGGTAGCTCCTACGAGCAGTACTTC.

V gene TRBV10-3 combines with J gene TRBJ1-2; unclear D gene. V gave up 4 bases and J gave up 7 bases, with 13 bases separating them. Germline V CDR1 and CDR2: ENHRY, SYGVKD. This CDR3 contains 13 residues. Here the CDR3 DNA reads TGTGCCATCAGTGCCGATGGGAGCTTTGGCTACACCTTC. Protein: CAISADGSFGYTF.

The V call is TRBV7-2, the J call TRBJ1-4; D perhaps matches TRBD1 (5 bases). The CDR3 runs to 14 residues. Trimming took off 7 bases at V and 6 bases at J, with 15 bases between the two ends. CDR1 is SGHTA and CDR2 is FQGNSA in the germline V gene. The chain's CDR3 is CASNPSAGDEKLFF. The DNA of the CDR3 is TGTGCCAGCAACCCATCGGCGGGGGATGAAAAACTGTTTTTT.

J is TRBJ1-5 and V is TRBV6-1, with D possibly matching TRBD1 (5 bases). The CDR3 is 14 amino acids. Germline CDR1 reads MNHNS; CDR2 reads SASEGT. Trimming removed 2 bases at V and 8 bases at J, with 13 bases between. Here the CDR3 reads CASSERGGAEPQHF. The CDR3 region has the DNA TGTGCCAGCAGTGAAAGGGGAGGCGCGGAGCCCCAGCATTTT.

The CDR3 loop is CASNPSGGGINEQFF. Here the CDR3 DNA reads TGTGCCAGCAACCCTAGCGGGGGGGGCATCAATGAGCAGTTCTTC. The chain combines TRBV9 with TRBJ2-1, with 12 bases aligning to TRBD2. This CDR3 contains 15 residues. In germline, CDR1 is SGDLS, CDR2 YYNGEE. V trimming: 6 bases; J trimming: 6 bases; junction bases outside the gene matches: 7.